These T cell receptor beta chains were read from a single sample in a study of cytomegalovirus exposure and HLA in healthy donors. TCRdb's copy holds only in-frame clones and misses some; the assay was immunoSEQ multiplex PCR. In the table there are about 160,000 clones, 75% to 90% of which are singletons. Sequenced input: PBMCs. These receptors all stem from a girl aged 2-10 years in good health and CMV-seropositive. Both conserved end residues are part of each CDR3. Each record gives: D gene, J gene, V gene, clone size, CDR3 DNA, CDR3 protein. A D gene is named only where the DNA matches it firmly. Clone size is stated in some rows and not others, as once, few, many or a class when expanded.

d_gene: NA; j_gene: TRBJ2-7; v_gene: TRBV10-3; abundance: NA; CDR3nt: TGTGCCATCGGCCCTGGGACTTTCTACGAGCAGTACTTC; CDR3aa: CAIGPGTFYEQYF
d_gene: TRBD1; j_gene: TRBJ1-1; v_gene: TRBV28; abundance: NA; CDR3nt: TGTGCCAGCAGTTTAAAAGCCGGGACAGGGAACACTGAAGCTTTCTTT; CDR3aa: CASSLKAGTGNTEAFF
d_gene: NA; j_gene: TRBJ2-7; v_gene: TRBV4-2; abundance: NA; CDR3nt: TGTGCCAGCAGCCAAGATACGGAGGATGGGACTGAGTACTTC; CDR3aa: CASSQDTEDGTEYF
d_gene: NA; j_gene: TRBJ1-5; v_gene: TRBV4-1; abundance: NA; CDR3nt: TGCGCCAGCAGCCAAGAAGGGGCGGGGATCGCTAATAATCAGCCCCAGCATTTT; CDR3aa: CASSQEGAGIANNQPQHF
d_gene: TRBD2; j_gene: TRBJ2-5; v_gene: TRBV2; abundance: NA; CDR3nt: TGTGCCAGCAGTGAAGAGGCAGGGAGGGTGGCAGAGACCCAGTACTTC; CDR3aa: CASSEEAGRVAETQYF
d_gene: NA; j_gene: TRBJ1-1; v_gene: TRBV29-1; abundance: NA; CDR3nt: TGCAGCGTTGGGGACGACAGCGGGGCTTTCTTT; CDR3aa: CSVGDDSGAFF
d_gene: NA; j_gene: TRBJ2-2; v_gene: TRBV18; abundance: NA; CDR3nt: TGTGCCAGCTCACCAGGAACAGGGACCGGGGAGCTGTTTTTT; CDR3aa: CASSPGTGTGELFF
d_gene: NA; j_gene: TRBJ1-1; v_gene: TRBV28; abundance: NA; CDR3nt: TGTGCCAGCAGTATAGCCTGGCGGGAAGCTTTCTTT; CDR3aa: CASSIAWREAFF
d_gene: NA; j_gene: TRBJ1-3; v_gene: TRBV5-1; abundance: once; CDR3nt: TGCGCCAGCAGCTTCTCAGGGATTGGAAACACCATATATTTT; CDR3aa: CASSFSGIGNTIYF
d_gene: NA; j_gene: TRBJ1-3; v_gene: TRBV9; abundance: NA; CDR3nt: TGTGCCAGCAGCGTAGCCACCAGGGGAAATGGAAACACCATATATTTT; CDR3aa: CASSVATRGNGNTIYF
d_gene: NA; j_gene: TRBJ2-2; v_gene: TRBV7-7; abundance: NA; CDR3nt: TGTGCTAGCAGCCCGTATGTCGCGAACACCGGGGAGCTGTTTTTT; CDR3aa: CASSPYVANTGELFF
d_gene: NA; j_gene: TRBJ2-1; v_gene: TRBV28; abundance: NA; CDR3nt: TGTGCCAGCAATGGACTCGCTAGCTCCTACAATGAGCAGTTCTTC; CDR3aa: CASNGLASSYNEQFF
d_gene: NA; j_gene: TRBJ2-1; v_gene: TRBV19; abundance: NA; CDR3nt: TGTGCCAGCGCGGACGGGACACTCTTCTCCTACAATGAGCAGTTCTTC; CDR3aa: CASADGTLFSYNEQFF
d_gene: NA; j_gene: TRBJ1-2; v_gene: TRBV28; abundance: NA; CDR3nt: TGTGCCAGCAGTTTGACAGAGCTCTATGGCTACACCTTC; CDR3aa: CASSLTELYGYTF
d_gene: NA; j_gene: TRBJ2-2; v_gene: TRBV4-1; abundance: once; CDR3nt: TGCGCCAGCAGCCACGGGACTGCTGGGAAAGGAGCCGGGGAGCTGTTTTTT; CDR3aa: CASSHGTAGKGAGELFF
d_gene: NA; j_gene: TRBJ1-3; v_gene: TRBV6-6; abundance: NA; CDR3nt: TGTGCCAGCAGTTTCTACAGAGGGGGCTCTGGAAACACCATATATTTT; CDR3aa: CASSFYRGGSGNTIYF
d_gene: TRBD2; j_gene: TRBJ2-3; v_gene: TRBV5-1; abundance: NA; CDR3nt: TGCGCCAGCACCCCTAGCGGGAGTCCAGATACGCAGTATTTT; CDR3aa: CASTPSGSPDTQYF
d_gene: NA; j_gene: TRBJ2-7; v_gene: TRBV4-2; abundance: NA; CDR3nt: TGTGCCAGCAGCCAAGAGCGTCTGGACGAGCAGTACTTC; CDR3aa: CASSQERLDEQYF
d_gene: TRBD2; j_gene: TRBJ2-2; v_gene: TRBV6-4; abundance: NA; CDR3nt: TGTGCCAGCAGTCCCGGGACTAGGGAGACCGGGGAGCTGTTTTTT; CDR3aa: CASSPGTRETGELFF
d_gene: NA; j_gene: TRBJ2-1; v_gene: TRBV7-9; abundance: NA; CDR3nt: TGTGCCAGCAGCTTCCGCGGGCGCTACAATGAGCAGTTCTTC; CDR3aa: CASSFRGRYNEQFF
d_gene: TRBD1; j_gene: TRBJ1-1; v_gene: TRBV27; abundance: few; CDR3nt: TGTGCCAGCAGTTTCCAGGGGGCGAGCACTGAAGCTTTCTTT; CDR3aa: CASSFQGASTEAFF
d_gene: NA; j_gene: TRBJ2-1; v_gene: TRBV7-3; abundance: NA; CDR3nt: TGTGCCAGCAGCTTACGCGGTTTGTCCTACAATGAGCAGTTCTTC; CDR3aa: CASSLRGLSYNEQFF
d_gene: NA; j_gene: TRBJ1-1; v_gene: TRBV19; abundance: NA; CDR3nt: TGTGCCAGTAGGTCTTTAGCACTGAGAACTGAAGCTTTCTTT; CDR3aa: CASRSLALRTEAFF
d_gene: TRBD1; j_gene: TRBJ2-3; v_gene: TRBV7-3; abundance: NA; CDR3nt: TGTGCCAGCAGCTTAAACAGGGGGTGGGCAGATACGCAGTATTTT; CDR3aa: CASSLNRGWADTQYF
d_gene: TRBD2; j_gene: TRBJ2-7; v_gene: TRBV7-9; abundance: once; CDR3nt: TGTGCCAGCAGCCGGGGGGGACTAGCGGGATACTCCTACGAGCAGTACTTC; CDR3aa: CASSRGGLAGYSYEQYF
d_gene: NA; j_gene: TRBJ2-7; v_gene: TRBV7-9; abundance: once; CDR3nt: TGTGCCAGCAGCCCCGACAGCACCTACGAGCAGTACTTC; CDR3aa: CASSPDSTYEQYF
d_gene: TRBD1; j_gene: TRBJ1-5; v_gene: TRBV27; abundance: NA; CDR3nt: TGTGCCAGCAGTAAGGACAGGGGACGTCAGCCCCAGCATTTT; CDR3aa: CASSKDRGRQPQHF
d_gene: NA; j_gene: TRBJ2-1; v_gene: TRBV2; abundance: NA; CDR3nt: TGTGCCAGCAGCTGGGGCCCGGGCTCTAAGCAGTTCTTC; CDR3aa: CASSWGPGSKQFF
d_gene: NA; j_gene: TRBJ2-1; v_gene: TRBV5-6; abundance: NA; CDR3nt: TGTGCCAGCAGCTTCGGGACTCTATTCGAGCAGTTCTTC; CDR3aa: CASSFGTLFEQFF
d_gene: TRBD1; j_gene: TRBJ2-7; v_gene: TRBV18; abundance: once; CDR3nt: TGTGCCAGCTCACCCTTCTTTGGGACAGGGGACTACGAGCAGTACTTC; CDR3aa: CASSPFFGTGDYEQYF
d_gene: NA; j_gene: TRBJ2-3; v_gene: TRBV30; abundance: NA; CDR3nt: TGTGCCTTCTTAATAGATACGCAGTATTTT; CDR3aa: CAFLIDTQYF
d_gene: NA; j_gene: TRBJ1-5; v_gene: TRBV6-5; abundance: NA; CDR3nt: TGTGCCAGCAGTTACCCAGGGGAAGGCAATCAGCCCCAGCATTTT; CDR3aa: CASSYPGEGNQPQHF
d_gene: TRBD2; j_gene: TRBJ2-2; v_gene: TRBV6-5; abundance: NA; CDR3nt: TGTGCCAGCAGTAGAGCGGGAGTACAAACCGGGGAGCTGTTTTTT; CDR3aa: CASSRAGVQTGELFF
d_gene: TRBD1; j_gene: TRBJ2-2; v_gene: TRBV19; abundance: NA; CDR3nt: TGTGCCAGTAGTCCTCCCGGGACAGGGGGGACCGGGGAGCTGTTTTTT; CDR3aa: CASSPPGTGGTGELFF
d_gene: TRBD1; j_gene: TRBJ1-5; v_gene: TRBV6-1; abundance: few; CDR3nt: TGTGCCAGCAGTGAATATGAGGGGACAGGGGGTCAGCCCCAGCATTTT; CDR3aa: CASSEYEGTGGQPQHF
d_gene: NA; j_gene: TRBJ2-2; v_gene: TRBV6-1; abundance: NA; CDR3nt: TGTGCCAGCAGTGAGGGAGACACCGGGGAGCTGTTTTTT; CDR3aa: CASSEGDTGELFF
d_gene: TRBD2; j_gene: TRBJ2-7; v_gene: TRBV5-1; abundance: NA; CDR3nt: TGCGCCAGCAGCCTGCCGGGACTAGCGGGTACCTACGAGCAGTACTTC; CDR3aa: CASSLPGLAGTYEQYF
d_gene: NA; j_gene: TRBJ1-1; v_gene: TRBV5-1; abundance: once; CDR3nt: TGCGCCAGCAGCTTGAGGGTGCGGGGGGCATCCACTGAAGCTTTCTTT; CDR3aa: CASSLRVRGASTEAFF
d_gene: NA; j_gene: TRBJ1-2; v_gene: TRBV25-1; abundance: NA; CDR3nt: TGTGCCAGCAGTGAATTTGGGTCGGCGGAGAGCCATTATGGCTACACCTTC; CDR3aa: CASSEFGSAESHYGYTF
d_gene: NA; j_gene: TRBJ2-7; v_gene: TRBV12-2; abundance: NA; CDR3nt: TGTGCAAGTCGCTTTCACTCCGGGACAAACTACGAGCAGTACTTC; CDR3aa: CASRFHSGTNYEQYF
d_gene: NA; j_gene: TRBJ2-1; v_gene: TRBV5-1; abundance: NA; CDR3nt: TGCGCCAGCAGCTTAACCGGGACACTGGGAGAAAATGAGCAGTTCTTC; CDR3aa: CASSLTGTLGENEQFF
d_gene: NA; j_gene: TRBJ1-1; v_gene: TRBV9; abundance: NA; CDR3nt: TGTGCCAGCAGCCCCCGGGCGGGGAACACTGAAGCTTTCTTT; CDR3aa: CASSPRAGNTEAFF
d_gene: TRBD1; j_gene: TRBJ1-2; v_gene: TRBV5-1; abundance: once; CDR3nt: TGCGCCAGCAGCTTTTACAGGGGGCACGGCTACACCTTC; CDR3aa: CASSFYRGHGYTF
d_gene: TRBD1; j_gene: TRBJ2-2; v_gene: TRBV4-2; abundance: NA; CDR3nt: TGTGCCAGCAGCCAAGTCCCCTACCGAAGGACAGGGTTCACCGGGGAGCTGTTTTTT; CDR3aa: CASSQVPYRRTGFTGELFF
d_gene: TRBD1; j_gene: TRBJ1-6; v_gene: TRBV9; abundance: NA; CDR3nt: TGTGCCAGCAGCGATAGACAGGGTGGCTCACCCCTCCACTTT; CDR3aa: CASSDRQGGSPLHF
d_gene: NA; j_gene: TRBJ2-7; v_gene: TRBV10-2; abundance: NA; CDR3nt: TGCGCCAGCAGTGAAGAGTATGCAGGTCCTCCTTTCTCCGAGCAGTACTTC; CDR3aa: CASSEEYAGPPFSEQYF
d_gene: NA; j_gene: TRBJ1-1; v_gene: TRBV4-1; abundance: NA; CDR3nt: TGCGCCAGCAGCCAAGTAAAGTTAGACGGGAGGGGCGCTGAAGCTTTCTTT; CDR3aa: CASSQVKLDGRGAEAFF
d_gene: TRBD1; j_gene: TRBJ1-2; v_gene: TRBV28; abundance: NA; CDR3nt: TGTGCCAGCAGTTCCTACGAGCTACAGGGGGCGCAGGGCTACACCTTC; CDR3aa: CASSSYELQGAQGYTF
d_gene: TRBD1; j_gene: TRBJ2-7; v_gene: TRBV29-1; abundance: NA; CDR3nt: TGCAGCGTTGAAAAAGGGGGCGCTTCCTACGAGCAGTACTTC; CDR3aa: CSVEKGGASYEQYF
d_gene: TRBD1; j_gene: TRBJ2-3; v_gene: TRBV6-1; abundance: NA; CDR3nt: TGTGCCAGCAGTGAAAGGGGGCCCACAGATACGCAGTATTTT; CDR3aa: CASSERGPTDTQYF
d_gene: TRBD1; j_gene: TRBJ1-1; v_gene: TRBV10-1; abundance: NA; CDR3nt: TGCGCCAGCAGTCCTGACAGGGTGCGAGCTTTCTTT; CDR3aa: CASSPDRVRAFF
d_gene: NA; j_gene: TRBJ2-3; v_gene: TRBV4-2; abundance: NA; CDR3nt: TGTGCCAGCAGCCAGAGACTAGGCGGGACAGATACGCAGTATTTT; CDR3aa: CASSQRLGGTDTQYF
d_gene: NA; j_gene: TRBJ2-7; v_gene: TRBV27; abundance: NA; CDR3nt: TGTGCCAGCAGTCTCGGAGGTTCCTACGAGCAGTACTTC; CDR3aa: CASSLGGSYEQYF
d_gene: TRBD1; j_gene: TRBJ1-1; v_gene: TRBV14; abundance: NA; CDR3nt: TGTGCCAGCAGCCAAAAAAAGGACAGGGGCGCCGGTACTGAAGCTTTCTTT; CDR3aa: CASSQKKDRGAGTEAFF
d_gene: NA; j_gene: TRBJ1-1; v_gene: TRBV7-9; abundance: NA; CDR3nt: TGTGCCAGCAGCTCTTCAGGGTGGGGCGCGCCGGACACTGAAGCTTTCTTT; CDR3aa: CASSSSGWGAPDTEAFF
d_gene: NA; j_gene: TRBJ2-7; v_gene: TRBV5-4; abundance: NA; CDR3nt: TGTGCCAGCAGCTTTAGGGGGGGAGGCTACGAGCAGTACTTC; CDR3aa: CASSFRGGGYEQYF
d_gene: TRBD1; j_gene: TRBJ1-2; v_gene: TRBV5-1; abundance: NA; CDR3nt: TGCGCCAGCAGCTTCGACAGGGGGATATCTGGCTACACCTTC; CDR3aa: CASSFDRGISGYTF
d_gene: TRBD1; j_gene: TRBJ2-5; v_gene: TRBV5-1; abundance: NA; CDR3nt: TGCGCCAGCAGCCTCGACAGGGCCCAAGAGACCCAGTACTTC; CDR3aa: CASSLDRAQETQYF